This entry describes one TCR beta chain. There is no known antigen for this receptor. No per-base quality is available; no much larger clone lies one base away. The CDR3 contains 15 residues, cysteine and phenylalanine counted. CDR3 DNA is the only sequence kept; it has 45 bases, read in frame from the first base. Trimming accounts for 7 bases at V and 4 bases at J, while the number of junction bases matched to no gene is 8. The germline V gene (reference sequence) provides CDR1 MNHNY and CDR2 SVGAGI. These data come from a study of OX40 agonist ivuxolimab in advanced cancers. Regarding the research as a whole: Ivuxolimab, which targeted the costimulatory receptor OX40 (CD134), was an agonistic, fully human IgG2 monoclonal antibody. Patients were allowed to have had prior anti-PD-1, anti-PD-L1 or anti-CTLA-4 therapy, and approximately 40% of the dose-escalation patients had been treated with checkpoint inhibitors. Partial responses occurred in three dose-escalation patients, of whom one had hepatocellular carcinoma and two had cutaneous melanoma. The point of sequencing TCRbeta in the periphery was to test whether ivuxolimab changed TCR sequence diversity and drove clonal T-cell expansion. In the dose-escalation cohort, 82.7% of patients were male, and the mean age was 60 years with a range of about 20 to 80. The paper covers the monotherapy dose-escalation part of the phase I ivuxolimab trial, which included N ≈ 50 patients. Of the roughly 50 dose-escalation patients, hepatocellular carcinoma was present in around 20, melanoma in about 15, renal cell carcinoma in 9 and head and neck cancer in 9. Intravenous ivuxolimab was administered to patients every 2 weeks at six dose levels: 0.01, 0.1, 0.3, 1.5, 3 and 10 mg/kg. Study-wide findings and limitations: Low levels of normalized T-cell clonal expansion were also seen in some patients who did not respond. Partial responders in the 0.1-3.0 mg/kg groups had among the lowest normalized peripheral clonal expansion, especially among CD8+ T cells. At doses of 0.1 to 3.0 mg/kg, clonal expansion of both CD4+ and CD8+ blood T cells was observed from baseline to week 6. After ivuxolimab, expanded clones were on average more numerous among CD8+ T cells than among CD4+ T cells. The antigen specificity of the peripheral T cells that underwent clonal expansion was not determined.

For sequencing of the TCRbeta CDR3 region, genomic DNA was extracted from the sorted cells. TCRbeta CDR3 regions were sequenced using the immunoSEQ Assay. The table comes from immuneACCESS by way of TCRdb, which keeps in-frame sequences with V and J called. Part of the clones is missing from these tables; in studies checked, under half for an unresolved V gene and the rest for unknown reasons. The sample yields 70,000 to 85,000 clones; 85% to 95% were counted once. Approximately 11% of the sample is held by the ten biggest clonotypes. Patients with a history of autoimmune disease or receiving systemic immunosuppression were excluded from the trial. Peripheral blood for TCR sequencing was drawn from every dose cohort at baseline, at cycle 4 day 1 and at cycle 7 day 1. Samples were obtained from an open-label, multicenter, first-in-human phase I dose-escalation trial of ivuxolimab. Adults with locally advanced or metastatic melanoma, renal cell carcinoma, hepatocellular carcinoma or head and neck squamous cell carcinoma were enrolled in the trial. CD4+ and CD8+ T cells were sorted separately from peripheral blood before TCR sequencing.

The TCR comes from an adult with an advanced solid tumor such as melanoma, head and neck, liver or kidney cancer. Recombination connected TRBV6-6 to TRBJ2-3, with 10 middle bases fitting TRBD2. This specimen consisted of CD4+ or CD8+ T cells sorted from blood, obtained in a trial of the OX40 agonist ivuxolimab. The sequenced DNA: TGTGCCAGCACAACCACTAGCGGGACCTCAGATACGCAGTATTTT. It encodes CASTTTSGTSDTQYF.